A single sample gave rise to the 25 T cell receptor beta chains below, sequenced in a study of OX40 agonist ivuxolimab in advanced cancers. Libraries were prepared by immunoSEQ multiplex PCR; TCRdb keeps only in-frame clonotypes and omits some of them. Here the sample spans tens of thousands of clones, 90% being singletons. The sequencing used CD4+ or CD8+ T cells sorted from blood, collected in a trial of the OX40 agonist ivuxolimab. The receptors here all came from an adult with an advanced solid tumor such as melanoma, head and neck, liver or kidney cancer.

The chain recombines TRBV5-1 with TRBJ1-1, with 7 bases fitting TRBD1. This CDR3 contains 14 residues. J was trimmed by 4 bases and V by 4 bases; bases with no gene match: 7. Germline V lookup: CDR1 SGHRS, CDR2 YFSETQ. Here the CDR3 DNA reads TGCGCCAGCAGCGAAGACAGGGCTAGCACTGAAGCTTTCTTT. Translating gives CASSEDRASTEAFF.

The rearrangement uses TRBV10-3 and TRBJ2-1; 8 bases are shared with TRBD1. The V segment lost 0 bases and the J segment 6 bases; nucleotides outside the gene matches: 7. Per the germline V gene, CDR1 is ENHRY and CDR2 is SYGVKD. The CDR3 covers 16 residues. Here the CDR3 DNA reads TGTGCCATCAGTGAGTCTGGGCAGGGGGCGCTCAATGAGCAGTTCTTC. It specifies CAISESGQGALNEQFF.

V and J are TRBV6-5 and TRBJ2-7; the D gene is possibly TRBD1 (5 bases). The CDR3 spans 15 residues. The germline V and J ends were trimmed by 6 bases and 5 bases, with 20 bases remaining between them. Germline CDR1 and CDR2: MNHEY and SVGAGI. CDR3 region: CASSPLLGASNEQYV. The CDR3 coding sequence is TGTGCCAGCAGCCCCCTTTTAGGGGCGAGCAACGAGCAGTACGTC.

This clone was recorded only once. This chain uses TRBV29-1 with TRBJ1-1, with D maybe TRBD1 (5 bases). The CDR3 extends over 13 amino acids. Germline CDR1 reads SQVTM; CDR2 reads ANQGSEA. Trimming shortened V by 4 bases and J by 5 bases, and 14 bases separated the two germline ends. For the CDR3, the DNA is TGCAGCGTTGCTTCCCAGGGATATACTGAAGCTTTCTTT. Translation gives CSVASQGYTEAFF.

In this sample, this clone turned up a few times. V gene TRBV5-4 combines with J gene TRBJ1-1; TRBD1 might be the D (5 bases). V lost 1 base, J lost 5 bases, and 9 bases lay in between. The CDR3 is 13 amino acids. Per the germline V gene, CDR1 is SGHNT and CDR2 is YYREEE (reference sequence). CDR3 protein: CASSLTGVTEAFF. CDR3 in DNA: TGTGCCAGCAGCTTGACGGGGGTTACTGAAGCTTTCTTT.

V gene TRBV7-2 combines with J gene TRBJ1-2, with 9 bases lining up with TRBD1. The V gene end was trimmed by 5 bases and the J gene end by 10 bases; junction bases not matched to a gene: 8. The CDR3 has 13 amino acids. Germline assignment: CDR1 SGHTA and CDR2 FQGNSA. CDR3 sequence: CASSPGQGLDYTF. The CDR3 bases are TGTGCCAGCAGCCCGGGACAGGGACTTGACTACACCTTC. Variable domain in full (rest from reference TRBV7-2 and TRBJ1-2): GAGVSQSPSNKVTEKGKDVELRCDPISGHTALYWYRQSLGQGLEFLIYFQGNSAPDKSGLPSDRFSAERTGGSVSTLTIQRTQQEDSAVYLCASSPGQGLDYTFGSGTRLTVV.

This rearrangement joins TRBV15 to TRBJ1-2, with a weak D call TRBD1 (6 bases). Trimming pared 5 bases from V and 9 bases from J, leaving 19 bases between. CDR1 is LNHNV and CDR2 is YYDKDF in the germline V gene (reference sequence). This CDR3 has 14 residues. The CDR3 DNA sequence: TGTGCCACCAGCCCCCGGGACACTCGCGATAGCTACACCTTC. Its protein is CATSPRDTRDSYTF.

In nucleotides, the CDR3 is TGTGCCAGCAGTGAGGAAGGGCTAGCCCCCAGGGAGCTGTTTTTT. It specifies CASSEEGLAPRELFF. The gene calls are TRBV6-1 and TRBJ2-2; D is perhaps TRBD2 (5 bases). CDR1 and CDR2 (germline): MNHNS, SASEGT. There are 15 residues in the CDR3. Deletions cut 3 bases from V and 9 bases from J, with 17 bases between.

V is TRBV27 and J is TRBJ2-7; 8 nucleotides agree with TRBD2. The CDR3 is made up of 14 amino acids. Trimming removed 10 bases from V and 2 bases from J; junction bases left unmatched: 10. The germline gives CDR1 MNHEY, CDR2 SMNVEV (reference sequence). CDR3 amino acids: CATRRGGPPYEQYV. DNA of the CDR3: TGTGCCACTCGCCGGGGGGGGCCTCCCTACGAGCAGTACGTC.

The rearrangement joins TRBV29-1 to TRBJ1-1, with D hard to call. Trimming left V 0 bases short and J 0 bases short, with 14 bases between. CDR1 and CDR2 (germline): SQVTM, ANQGSEA. This CDR3 has 16 amino acids. CDR3 protein: CSVEDRAWTLNTEAFF. The CDR3 DNA reads as TGCAGCGTTGAAGATCGAGCTTGGACGCTGAACACTGAAGCTTTCTTT.

This chain connects TRBV11-2 to TRBJ2-7; a possible D gene is TRBD2 (6 bases). V was clipped by 5 bases and J by 2 bases, with 10 bases between them. This CDR3 contains 13 residues. The V gene's germline CDR1 is SGHAT and CDR2 FQNNGV. CDR3 in DNA: TGTGCCAGCAGCCGCGGACTAACCTACGAGCAGTACTTC. It encodes CASSRGLTYEQYF.

V and J are TRBV6-4 and TRBJ1-3; a possible D gene is TRBD1 (6 bases). V lost 6 bases and J lost 0, with 21 bases in between. CDR1 is MRHNA and CDR2 is SNTAGT in the germline V gene. CDR3 size: 18 residues. CDR3 nucleotide sequence: TGTGCCAGCAGCCTAAATACACCGACAGGCAACTCTGGAAACACCATATATTTT. Translation: CASSLNTPTGNSGNTIYF.

This rearrangement joins TRBV11-1 to TRBJ1-5; 11 bases agree with TRBD1. V trimming: 5 bases; J trimming: 4 bases; junction bases outside the gene matches: 4. CDR1 SGHAT and CDR2 FQDESV come from the germline V gene (reference sequence). This CDR3 has 15 residues. The CDR3 sequence is CASSPDRGRNQPQHF. CDR3 bases: TGTGCCAGCAGCCCGGACAGGGGGCGAAATCAGCCCCAGCATTTT.

The chain uses TRBV7-8 and TRBJ1-4; 9 nucleotides agree with TRBD1. Germline loops: CDR1 SGHVS, CDR2 FQNEAQ. The V and J ends lost 5 bases and 4 bases, in that order; junction bases with no gene match: 5. This CDR3 contains 15 residues. The CDR3 coding sequence is TGTGCCAGCAGCCCCAACAGGGGGCGTAATGAAAAACTGTTTTTT. Residues: CASSPNRGRNEKLFF.

This chain links TRBV5-1 with TRBJ1-2; TRBD1 matches 7 bases. Germline V CDR1 and CDR2: SGHRS, YFSETQ. J gave up 6 bases and V 5 bases, and 10 bases lay outside the gene matches. CDR3 length: 14 residues. For the CDR3, the DNA is TGCGCCAGCAGTCGGGACAGCGGGCTCGATGGCTACACCTTC. Translated: CASSRDSGLDGYTF.

V and J are TRBV5-5 and TRBJ1-6; 10 bases are a match to TRBD1. The CDR3 is 13 residues long. V lost 7 bases and J lost 9; bases outside the gene matches: 4. The germline CDR1 and CDR2 sequences are SGHKS and YYEKEE (reference sequence). This CDR3 reads CASGDRGGSPLHF. The CDR3 nucleotides are TGTGCCAGCGGGGACAGGGGAGGTTCACCCCTCCACTTT.

The chain employs TRBV9 and TRBJ2-1; a weak D match, TRBD2 (5 bases). The V and J ends lost 5 bases and 7 bases respectively, with 19 bases between them. The CDR3 totals 15 residues. CDR1 is SGDLS and CDR2 is YYNGEE in the germline V gene. CDR3 region: CASSPPEGAANEQFF. The CDR3 DNA is TGTGCCAGCAGTCCCCCCGAGGGCGCAGCGAATGAGCAGTTCTTC.

The chain joins TRBV27 to TRBJ1-5, with a tentative D call TRBD1 (5 bases). V lost 0 bases and J lost 4, with 13 bases in between. The CDR3 covers 16 residues. Germline V gene data show CDR1 as MNHEY and CDR2 as SMNVEV (reference sequence). This CDR3 is CASSLSGLISNQPQHF. For the CDR3, the DNA is TGTGCCAGCAGTTTATCGGGGCTTATATCAAATCAGCCCCAGCATTTT.

The V call is TRBV29-1, the J call TRBJ2-4; D is ambiguous. V gave up 3 bases and J gave up 5 bases, with 11 bases separating them. The CDR3 runs to 13 residues. Germline loops: CDR1 SQVTM, CDR2 ANQGSEA. CDR3 sequence reads: CSVEGTNQNIQYF. The CDR3 DNA is TGCAGCGTTGAGGGCACCAATCAAAACATTCAGTACTTC. Looking up the rest from reference TRBV29-1 and TRBJ2-4 gives the full variable domain: SAVISQKPSRDICQRGTSLTIQCQVDSQVTMMFWYRQQPGQSLTLIATANQGSEATYESGFVIDKFPISRPNLTFSTLTVSNMSPEDSSIYLCSVEGTNQNIQYFGAGTRLSVL.

This clone was counted once. The chain uses TRBV5-6 and TRBJ1-2; D might be TRBD1 (6 bases). The CDR3 totals 15 residues. The V end was cut by 2 bases, the J end by 5 bases, with 16 bases between. CDR1 and CDR2 (germline): SGHDT, YYEEEE. The CDR3, as DNA: TGTGCCAGCAGCTTAAACAGGGTTTTAGGTTATGGCTACACCTTC. Its translation is CASSLNRVLGYGYTF.

The chain recombines TRBV19 with TRBJ1-2; TRBD1 aligns across 10 bases. CDR1 is LNHDA and CDR2 is SQIVND in the germline V gene (reference sequence). V gave up 6 bases and J gave up 1 base; unmatched junction bases: 11. The CDR3 is made up of 17 amino acids. CDR3 residues: CASSPGGQGIFNYGYTF. The CDR3 region has the DNA TGTGCCAGTAGCCCTGGGGGACAGGGGATTTTTAACTATGGCTACACCTTC.

This chain uses TRBV10-1 with TRBJ1-1; TRBD1 aligns across 9 bases. The CDR3 has 14 amino acids. Germline CDR1 WNHNN, CDR2 SYGVQD (reference sequence). J lost 5 bases, V lost 0 bases, and 1 base had no gene match. The CDR3 is CASSESGTGTEAFF. The CDR3 DNA reads TGCGCCAGCAGTGAGTCGGGGACAGGGACTGAAGCTTTCTTT.

The chain carries TRBV7-3 and TRBJ1-1; D remains unclear. The V gene's germline CDR1 is SGHTA and CDR2 FQGTGA. CDR3 length: 15 residues. The germline V and J ends were trimmed by 5 bases and 3 bases, with 16 bases remaining between them. The CDR3 protein is CASSPTTGGHTEAFF. DNA of the CDR3: TGTGCCAGCAGCCCCACCACGGGAGGGCACACTGAAGCTTTCTTT.

The J gene is TRBJ1-1, the V gene TRBV5-6, with TRBD1 identical over 7 bases. With 4 bases clipped from V and 3 bases from J, the junction kept 3 bases outside the gene matches. Germline CDR1 reads SGHDT; CDR2 reads YYEEEE. The CDR3 totals 13 residues. CDR3 sequence reads: CASSIDRDTEAFF. The CDR3 DNA reads as TGTGCCAGCAGCATAGACAGGGACACTGAAGCTTTCTTT.

The gene calls are TRBV6-1 and TRBJ1-1; maybe TRBD1 (5 bases). With 0 bases removed from V and 1 base from J, the gap between germline ends came to 6 bases. CDR1 is MNHNS, CDR2 SASEGT, per germline. The CDR3 contains 14 residues. This CDR3 reads CASSEAGANTEAFF. The CDR3 DNA is TGTGCCAGCAGTGAAGCAGGGGCGAACACTGAAGCTTTCTTT.